The next 4 T cell receptor beta chains were all read from a single sample in a study of cytomegalovirus exposure and HLA in healthy donors (dated 2017 in TCRdb). The method was the immunoSEQ multiplex PCR assay. For the multiplex PCR, a mixture combining 60 forward primers for TCR Vbeta segments and 13 reverse primers for TCR Jbeta segments was used. The immuneACCESS repertoire file appears here via TCRdb, limited to in-frame rearrangements. These files lack a portion of the clones; in checked studies, under half of the deficit traces to unresolved V genes, and the cause of the others is not known. The sample table contains some 200,000 clones; only one count was recorded for around four fifths of them. Clones ranked in the top ten supply roughly 2.5% of the sample. The source material was PBMCs. These receptors came from a woman in her sixties in good health and CMV-seropositive.

The rearrangement uses TRBV5-1 and TRBJ1-4, with D possibly being TRBD1 (6 bases). The CDR3 length is 15 residues. Trimming pared 4 bases from V and 5 bases from J, leaving 15 bases between. The germline CDR1 and CDR2 sequences are SGHRS and YFSETQ. The CDR3 DNA reads TGCGCCAGCAGCCAGATAACAGGGAGCAATGAAAAACTGTTTTTT. Its translation is CASSQITGSNEKLFF.

This chain links TRBV5-4 with TRBJ2-1; 13 nucleotides match TRBD2. The germline V gene encodes CDR1 SGHNT and CDR2 YYREEE (reference sequence). The CDR3 is 17 residues long. V lost 4 bases, J lost 4 bases, and 8 bases stayed unmatched. CDR3 DNA: TGTGCCAGCAGCCCTCGGGGGACTAGCGGGGAATACAATGAGCAGTTCTTC. Encoded protein: CASSPRGTSGEYNEQFF.

The chain has TRBV6-1 and TRBJ2-7; 9 bases align to TRBD2. V was clipped by 8 bases and J by 4 bases; unmatched bases: 6. Germline V gene lookup returns CDR1 MNHNS and CDR2 SASEGT. The CDR3 is made up of 13 amino acids. The DNA of the CDR3 is TGTGCCAGCTGGGCGGGAGGGCCGTACGAGCAGTACTTC. Translation gives CASWAGGPYEQYF.

The genes are TRBV10-2 and TRBJ2-5, with TRBD2 matching over 12 bases. The CDR3 contains 15 residues. The germline gives CDR1 WSHSY, CDR2 SAAADI. Trimming cost V 7 bases and J 4 bases; bases outside gene matches: 7. CDR3 residues: CASTRTSGMSETQYF. The CDR3, as DNA: TGCGCCAGCACCAGGACTAGCGGGATGTCAGAGACCCAGTACTTC.